The T cell receptor beta chain under discussion was sequenced for a study of blood T cell repertoires in COVID-19. Study information: PBMCs, B-cell-depleted T cells, or T cells were the source of the cDNA or gDNA that made up the material.

Trimming pared 3 bases from V and 0 bases from J, leaving 8 bases between. Germline-derived CDR1 and CDR2 are LNHNV and YYDKDF (reference sequence). The CDR3 consists of 14 residues. Authors' processing steps: Counts of nucleated cells, estimated from reference gene primer amplification, were obtained. TCRdb's copy holds only in-frame clones and misses some; the assay was immunoSEQ multiplex PCR. V and J calls and clone size are given by that table; D and trimming were obtained from the DNA. The sample yields some 70,000 clones, around 87% seen once. V usage is TRBV15 and J usage is TRBJ1-1; D gene ambiguous. The sequenced sample consisted of peripheral blood. The TCR originated in a man between 50 and 59 years old with active COVID-19. In nucleotides, the CDR3 is TGTGCCACCAGCAGGAGCGGAGTGAACACTGAAGCTTTCTTT. Residues: CATSRSGVNTEAFF.